This T cell receptor beta chain was recorded in a study of blood T cell repertoires in COVID-19. Everyone who took part was 18 to 89 years old, and they came from about 25 US areas. This table comes from immunoSEQ multiplex PCR, and its TCRdb copy is limited to in-frame clones, with some not included. The sample includes under 300,000 clones, about nine tenths of them seen just once. The specimen was PBMCs or T cells enriched from blood (not recorded which). The receptor was isolated from a woman under 30 who had recovered from COVID-19.

CDR3 DNA sequence: TGTGCCAGTAGTTTGGGACTAGCGGGAGTTGAGCAGTACTTC. Protein product: CASSLGLAGVEQYF. The rearrangement links TRBV19 to TRBJ2-7, with 14 bases fitting TRBD2. The V gene end was trimmed by 5 bases and the J gene end by 7 bases; junction bases not matched to a gene: 4. This CDR3 spans 14 amino acids. Germline CDR1 reads LNHDA; CDR2 reads SQIVND (reference sequence).